The T cell receptor beta chain under discussion was sequenced for a study of blood T cell repertoires in COVID-19. Overall study: PBMCs, B-cell-depleted T cells, or T cells provided the cDNA or gDNA that made up the material.

The CDR3 contains 14 residues. Germline assignment: CDR1 MDHEN and CDR2 SYDVKM. V lost 5 bases, J lost 11 bases, and 16 bases lay in between. Per the authors' pipeline: Researchers report that nucleated cell counts were estimated from reference gene primer amplification. The method was immunoSEQ multiplex PCR; TCRdb's version includes in-frame clones alone and lacks a portion of them. Clone size and V and J calls were adopted from that table, with D and trimming inferred from the DNA. Here the sample spans a few hundred thousand clones, approximately 84% being singletons. The J gene is TRBJ1-6, the V gene TRBV28; tentatively, D is TRBD1 (5 bases). The sequence derives from a woman aged 60-70 years with acute or convalescent COVID-19. Specimen: peripheral blood. Here the CDR3 DNA reads TGTGCCAGCAGTCTTCAGGGTCAGGTTCCACCCCTCCACTTT. Encoded protein: CASSLQGQVPPLHF.